This T cell receptor (beta chain) emerged from a study of breast tumors, draining lymph nodes, adjacent tissues. The study, taken as a whole, reports: Findings are consistent with lymph node origin and intratumoral expansion of most tumor T cells.

Via MiXCR, TCRdb re-called the multiplex PCR reads, giving one row per CDR3 protein. The table shows more than 50,000 distinct CDR3 sequences, with roughly 41% occurring only once. Details on this clonotype: Its antigen is undetermined.

V gave up 5 bases and J gave up 7 bases, with 18 bases separating them. Germline CDR1 reads SGHTA; CDR2 reads FQGNSA. The CDR3 consists of 16 residues. This clonotype originated in a female donor with breast cancer. Some clones in this sample may be carry-over from other donors' samples. This chain joins TRBV7-2 and TRBJ1-6; TRBD1 might be the D (6 bases). The sequenced sample was breast tumor tissue. CDR3 in amino acids: CASSLLGTGNNSPLHF. DNA of the CDR3: TGTGCCAGCAGCCTACTCGGAACAGGGAACAATTCACCCCTCCACTTT. Using reference TRBV7-2 and TRBJ1-6 for the parts outside the CDR3, the full variable domain is GAGVSQSPSNKVTEKGKDVELRCDPISGHTALYWYRQSLGQGLEFLIYFQGNSAPDKSGLPSDRFSAERTGGSVSTLTIQRTQQEDSAVYLCASSLLGTGNNSPLHFGNGTRLTVT.